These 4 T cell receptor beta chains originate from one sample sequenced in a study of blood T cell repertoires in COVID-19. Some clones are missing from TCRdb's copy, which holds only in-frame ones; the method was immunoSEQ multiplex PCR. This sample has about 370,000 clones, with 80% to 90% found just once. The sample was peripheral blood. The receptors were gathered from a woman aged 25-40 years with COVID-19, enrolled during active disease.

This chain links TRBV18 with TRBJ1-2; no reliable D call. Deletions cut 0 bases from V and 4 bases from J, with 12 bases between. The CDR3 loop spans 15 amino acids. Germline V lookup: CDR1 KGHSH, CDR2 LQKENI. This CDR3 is CASSPPGRSSYGYTF. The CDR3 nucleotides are TGTGCCAGCTCACCACCGGGCAGGTCATCCTATGGCTACACCTTC.

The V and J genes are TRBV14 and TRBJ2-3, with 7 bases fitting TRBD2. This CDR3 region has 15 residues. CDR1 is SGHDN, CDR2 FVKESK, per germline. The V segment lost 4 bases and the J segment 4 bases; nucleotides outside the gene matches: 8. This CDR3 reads CASSRGTTEADTQYF. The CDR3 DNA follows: TGTGCCAGCAGCCGCGGGACTACCGAGGCAGATACGCAGTATTTT.

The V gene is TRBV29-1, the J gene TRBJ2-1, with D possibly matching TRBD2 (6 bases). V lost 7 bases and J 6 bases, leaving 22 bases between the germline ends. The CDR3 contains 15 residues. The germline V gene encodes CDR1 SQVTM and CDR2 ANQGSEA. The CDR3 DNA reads TGCAGCGCACCTCGGAGCGGGTGGGGAGGCAATGAGCAGTTCTTC. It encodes CSAPRSGWGGNEQFF.

The CDR3 DNA is TGTGCCAGCAGTCTCGGACTTTCTAGCTCCTACAATGAGCAGTTCTTC. This translates into CASSLGLSSSYNEQFF. The V gene is TRBV28, the J gene TRBJ2-1; D is perhaps TRBD2 (5 bases). The germline V gene has CDR1 MDHEN and CDR2 SYDVKM. Deletions cut 5 bases from V and 0 bases from J, with 14 bases between. The CDR3 runs 16 residues. Supplemented by reference TRBV28 and TRBJ2-1, the full variable domain reads DVKVTQSSRYLVKRTGEKVFLECVQDMDHENMFWYRQDPGLGLRLIYFSYDVKMKEKGDIPEGYSVSREKKERFSLILESASTNQTSMYLCASSLGLSSSYNEQFFGPGTRLTVL.